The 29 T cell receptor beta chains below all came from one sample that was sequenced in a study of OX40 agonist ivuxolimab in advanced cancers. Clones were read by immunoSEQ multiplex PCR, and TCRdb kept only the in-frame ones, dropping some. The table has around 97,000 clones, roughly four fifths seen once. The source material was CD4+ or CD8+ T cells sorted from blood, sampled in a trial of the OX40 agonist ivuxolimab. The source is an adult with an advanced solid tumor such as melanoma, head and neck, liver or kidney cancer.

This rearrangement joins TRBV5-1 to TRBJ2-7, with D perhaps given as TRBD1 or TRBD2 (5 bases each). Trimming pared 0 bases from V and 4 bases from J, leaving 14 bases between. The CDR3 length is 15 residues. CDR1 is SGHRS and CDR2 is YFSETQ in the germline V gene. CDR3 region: CASSLASGTSYEQYF. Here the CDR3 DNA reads TGCGCCAGCAGCTTGGCCTCAGGGACCAGTTACGAGCAGTACTTC.

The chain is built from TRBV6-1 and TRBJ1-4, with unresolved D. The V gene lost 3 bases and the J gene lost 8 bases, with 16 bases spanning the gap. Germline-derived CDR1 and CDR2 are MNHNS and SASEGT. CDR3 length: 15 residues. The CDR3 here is CASSDWVEGREKLFF. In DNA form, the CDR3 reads TGTGCCAGCAGTGACTGGGTGGAGGGCCGGGAAAAACTGTTTTTT.

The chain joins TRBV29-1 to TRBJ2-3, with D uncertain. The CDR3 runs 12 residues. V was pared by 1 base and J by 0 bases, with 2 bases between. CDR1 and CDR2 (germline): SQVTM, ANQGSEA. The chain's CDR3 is CSVEASTDTQYF. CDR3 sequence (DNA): TGCAGCGTTGAAGCTAGCACAGATACGCAGTATTTT.

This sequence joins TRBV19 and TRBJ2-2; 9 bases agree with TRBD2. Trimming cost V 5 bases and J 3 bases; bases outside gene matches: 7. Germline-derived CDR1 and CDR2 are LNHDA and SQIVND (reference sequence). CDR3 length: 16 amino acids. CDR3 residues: CASSLTSGSDTGELFF. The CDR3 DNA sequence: TGTGCCAGTAGTCTAACTAGCGGGTCAGACACCGGGGAGCTGTTTTTT.

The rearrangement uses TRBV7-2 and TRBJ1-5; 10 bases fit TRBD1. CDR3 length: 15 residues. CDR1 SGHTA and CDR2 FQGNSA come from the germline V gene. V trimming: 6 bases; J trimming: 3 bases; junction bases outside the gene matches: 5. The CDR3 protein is CASSRDRGPNQPQHF. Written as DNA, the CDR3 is TGTGCCAGCAGTCGAGACAGGGGGCCCAATCAGCCCCAGCATTTT.

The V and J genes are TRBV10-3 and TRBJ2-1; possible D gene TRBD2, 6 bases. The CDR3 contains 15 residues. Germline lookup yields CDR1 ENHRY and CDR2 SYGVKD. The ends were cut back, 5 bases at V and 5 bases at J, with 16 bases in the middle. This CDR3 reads CAISPDTGTHNEQFF. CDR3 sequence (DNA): TGTGCCATCAGTCCGGACACCGGGACTCACAATGAGCAGTTCTTC.

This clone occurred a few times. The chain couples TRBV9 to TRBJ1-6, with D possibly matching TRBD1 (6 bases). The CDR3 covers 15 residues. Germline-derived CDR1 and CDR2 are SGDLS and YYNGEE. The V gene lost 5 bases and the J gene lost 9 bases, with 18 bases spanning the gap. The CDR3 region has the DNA TGTGCCAGCAGTTCAGCCGCAGGGGCCGGTTCACCCCTCCACTTT. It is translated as CASSSAAGAGSPLHF.

DNA of the CDR3: TGCGCCAGCAGCCAAGACGGGGGCGCCCCCGGGGAGCTGTTTTTT. The encoded protein is CASSQDGGAPGELFF. The J gene is TRBJ2-2, the V gene TRBV4-1; either TRBD1 or TRBD2 may fit D (6 bases each). The CDR3 runs 15 residues. Trimming took off 0 bases at V and 6 bases at J, with 11 bases between the two ends. Germline assignment: CDR1 MGHRA and CDR2 YSYEKL.

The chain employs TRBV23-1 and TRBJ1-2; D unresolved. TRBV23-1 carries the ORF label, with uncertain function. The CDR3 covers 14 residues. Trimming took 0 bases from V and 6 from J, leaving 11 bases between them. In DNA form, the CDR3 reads TGCGCCAGCAGTCAATCGTCTGGGCGGGATGGCTACACCTTC. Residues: CASSQSSGRDGYTF.

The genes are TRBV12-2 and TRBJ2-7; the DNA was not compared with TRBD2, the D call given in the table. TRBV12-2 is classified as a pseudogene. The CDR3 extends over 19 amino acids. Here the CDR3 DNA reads TGTGCAAGTCGCTTAGTCCCCCATTCCCAAGCTAGCGGGAGCTACGAGCAGTACTTC. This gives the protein CASRLVPHSQASGSYEQYF.

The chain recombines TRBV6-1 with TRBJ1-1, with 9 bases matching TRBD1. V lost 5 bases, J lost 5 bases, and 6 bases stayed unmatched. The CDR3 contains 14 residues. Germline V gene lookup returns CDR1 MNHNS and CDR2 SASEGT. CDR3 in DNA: TGTGCCAGCAGTAAACAGGGGGCTTGGACTGAAGCTTTCTTT. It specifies CASSKQGAWTEAFF.

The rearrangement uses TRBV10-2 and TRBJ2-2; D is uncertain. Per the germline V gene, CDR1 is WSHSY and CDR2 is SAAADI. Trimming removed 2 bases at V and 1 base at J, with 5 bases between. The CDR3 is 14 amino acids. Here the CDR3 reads CASSEGVNTGELFF. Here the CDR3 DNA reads TGCGCCAGCAGTGAGGGGGTGAACACCGGGGAGCTGTTTTTT.

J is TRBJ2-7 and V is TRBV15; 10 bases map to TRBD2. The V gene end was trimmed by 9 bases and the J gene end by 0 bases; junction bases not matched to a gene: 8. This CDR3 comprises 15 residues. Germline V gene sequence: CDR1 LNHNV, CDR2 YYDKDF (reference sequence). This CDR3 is CATQRGGPSSYEQYF. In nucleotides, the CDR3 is TGTGCCACACAGCGGGGGGGGCCGAGCTCCTACGAGCAGTACTTC.

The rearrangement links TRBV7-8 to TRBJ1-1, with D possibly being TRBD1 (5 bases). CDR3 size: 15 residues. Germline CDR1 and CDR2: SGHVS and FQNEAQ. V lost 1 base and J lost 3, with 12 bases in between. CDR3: CASSLDPGVDTEAFF. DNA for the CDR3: TGTGCCAGCAGCTTAGACCCGGGGGTGGACACTGAAGCTTTCTTT.

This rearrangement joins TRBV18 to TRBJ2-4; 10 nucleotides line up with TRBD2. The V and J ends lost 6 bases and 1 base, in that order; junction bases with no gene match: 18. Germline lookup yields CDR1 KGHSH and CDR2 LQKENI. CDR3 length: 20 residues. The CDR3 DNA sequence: TGTGCCAGCTCCCCGGGGGGGCTAGCGGGAGATAATTCGGCCAAAAACATTCAGTACTTC. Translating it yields CASSPGGLAGDNSAKNIQYF.

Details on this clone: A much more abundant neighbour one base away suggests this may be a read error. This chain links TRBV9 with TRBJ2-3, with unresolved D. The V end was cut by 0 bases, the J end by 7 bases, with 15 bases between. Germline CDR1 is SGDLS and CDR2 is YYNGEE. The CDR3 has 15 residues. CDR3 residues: CASSVEPQRPNTQYF. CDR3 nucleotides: TGTGCCAGCAGCGTAGAGCCCCAGCGCCCAAATACGCAGTATTTT.

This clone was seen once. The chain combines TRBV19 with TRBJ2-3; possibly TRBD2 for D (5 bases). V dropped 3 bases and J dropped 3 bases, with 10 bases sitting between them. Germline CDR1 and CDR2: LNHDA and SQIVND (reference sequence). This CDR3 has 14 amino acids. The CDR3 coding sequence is TGTGCCAGTAGTATGAGGGAGAGGACAGATACGCAGTATTTT. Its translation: CASSMRERTDTQYF.

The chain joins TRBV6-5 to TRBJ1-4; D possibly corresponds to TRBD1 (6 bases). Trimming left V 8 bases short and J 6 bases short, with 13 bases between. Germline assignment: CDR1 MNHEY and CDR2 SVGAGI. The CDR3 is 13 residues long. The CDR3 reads CASYTGWDEKLFF. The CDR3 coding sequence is TGTGCCAGCTACACAGGGTGGGATGAAAAACTGTTTTTT.

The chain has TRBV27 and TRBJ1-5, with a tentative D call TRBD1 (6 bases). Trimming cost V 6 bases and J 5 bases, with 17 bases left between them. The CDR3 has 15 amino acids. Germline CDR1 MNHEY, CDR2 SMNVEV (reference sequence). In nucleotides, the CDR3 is TGTGCCAGCAGCTTAAGGCCGGGGGCGGATCAGCCCCAGCATTTT. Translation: CASSLRPGADQPQHF.

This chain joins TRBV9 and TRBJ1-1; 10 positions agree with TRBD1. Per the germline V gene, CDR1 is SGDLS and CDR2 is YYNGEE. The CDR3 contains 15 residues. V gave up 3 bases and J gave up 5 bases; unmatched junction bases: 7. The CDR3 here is CASSAQTGGATEAFF. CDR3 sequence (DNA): TGTGCCAGCAGCGCCCAGACAGGGGGCGCGACTGAAGCTTTCTTT.

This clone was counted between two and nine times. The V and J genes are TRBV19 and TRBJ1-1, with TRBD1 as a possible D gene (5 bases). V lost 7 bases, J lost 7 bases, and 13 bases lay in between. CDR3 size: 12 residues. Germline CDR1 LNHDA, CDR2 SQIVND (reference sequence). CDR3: CASKTRVGEAFF. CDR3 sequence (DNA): TGTGCCAGTAAGACCAGGGTAGGTGAAGCTTTCTTT. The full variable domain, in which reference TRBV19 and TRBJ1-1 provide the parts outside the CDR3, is DGGITQSPKYLFRKEGQNVTLSCEQNLNHDAMYWYRQDPGQGLRLIYYSQIVNDFQKGDIAEGYSVSREKKESFPLTVTSAQKNPTAFYLCASKTRVGEAFFGQGTRLTVV.

CDR3 nucleotides: TGCGCCAGCAGCGTGAACCAGGGGGCCGCCGAGCAGTACTTC. Protein: CASSVNQGAAEQYF. V usage is TRBV5-1 and J usage is TRBJ2-7; 8 bases are a match to TRBD1. J gave up 6 bases and V 4 bases, and 9 bases lay outside the gene matches. The V gene's germline CDR1 is SGHRS and CDR2 YFSETQ. The CDR3 has 14 residues.

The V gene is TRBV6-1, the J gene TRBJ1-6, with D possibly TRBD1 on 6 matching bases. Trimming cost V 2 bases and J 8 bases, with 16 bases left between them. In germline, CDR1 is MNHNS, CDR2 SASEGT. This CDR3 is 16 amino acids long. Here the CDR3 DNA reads TGTGCCAGCAGTGAAACGTGGGGGGCTAATTATTCACCCCTCCACTTT. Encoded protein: CASSETWGANYSPLHF.

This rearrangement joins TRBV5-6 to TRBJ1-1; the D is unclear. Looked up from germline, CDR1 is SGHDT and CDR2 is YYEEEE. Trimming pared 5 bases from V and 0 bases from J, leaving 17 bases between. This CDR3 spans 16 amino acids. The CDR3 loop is CASRLARLDMNTEAFF. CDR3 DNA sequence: TGTGCCAGCAGATTAGCCCGTTTAGACATGAACACTGAAGCTTTCTTT.

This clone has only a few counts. The CDR3 loop is CASSLTGVSSYEQYF. In DNA form, the CDR3 reads TGCGCCAGCAGCTTGACAGGGGTTAGCTCCTACGAGCAGTACTTC. The chain carries TRBV5-1 and TRBJ2-7, with 7 bases identical to TRBD1. With V trimmed by 1 base and J by 0 bases, 4 bases remained unmatched. Germline V gene data show CDR1 as SGHRS and CDR2 as YFSETQ. The CDR3 extends over 15 amino acids.

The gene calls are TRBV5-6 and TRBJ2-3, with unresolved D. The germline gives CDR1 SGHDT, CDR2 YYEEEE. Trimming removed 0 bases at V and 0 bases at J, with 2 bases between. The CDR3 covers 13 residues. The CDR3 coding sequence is TGTGCCAGCAGCTTGGGCAGCACAGATACGCAGTATTTT. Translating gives CASSLGSTDTQYF. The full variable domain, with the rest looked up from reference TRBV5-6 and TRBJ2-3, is DAGVTQSPTHLIKTRGQQVTLRCSPKSGHDTVSWYQQALGQGPQFIFQYYEEEERQRGNFPDRFSGHQFPNYSSELNVNALLLGDSALYLCASSLGSTDTQYFGPGTRLTVL.

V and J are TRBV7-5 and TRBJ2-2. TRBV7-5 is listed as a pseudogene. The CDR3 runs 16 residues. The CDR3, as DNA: TGTGCCAGAAGCCTCACCCGTGATGGGTACACCGGGGAGCTGTTTTTT. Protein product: CARSLTRDGYTGELFF.

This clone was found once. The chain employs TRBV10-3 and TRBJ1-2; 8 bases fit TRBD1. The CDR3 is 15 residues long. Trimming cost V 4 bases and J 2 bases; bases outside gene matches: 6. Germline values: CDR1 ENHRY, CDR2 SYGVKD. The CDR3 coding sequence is TGTGCCATCAGTGGCGGACAGGGAATCAACTATGGCTACACCTTC. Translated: CAISGGQGINYGYTF.

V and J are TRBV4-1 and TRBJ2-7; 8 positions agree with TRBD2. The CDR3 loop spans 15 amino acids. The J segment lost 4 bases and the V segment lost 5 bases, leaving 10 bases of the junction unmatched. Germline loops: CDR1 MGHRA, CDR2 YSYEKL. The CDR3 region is CASSFSREGLYEQYF. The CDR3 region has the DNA TGCGCCAGCAGCTTTTCCCGGGAGGGCCTTTACGAGCAGTACTTC.